This T cell receptor (beta chain) was obtained from a study of glioma-infiltrating T cells. Study conclusions and caveats: Gliomas, especially low-grade, showed above-expected tissue-blood divergence; non-neoplastic patients showed below. Tissue and blood shared very few CDR3 sequences.

Amplification of TCR alpha and beta CDR3 regions from RNA used iRepertoire nested multiplex PCR. One-step reverse transcription and amplification started from approximately 100-400 ng of tissue mRNA or PBMC total RNA. TCRdb re-analysed the multiplex PCR reads in MiXCR, keeping a single row per CDR3 protein. The sample yields about 180,000 distinct CDR3 sequences, around 40% seen once. This clonotype was counted ten times or more. Its antigen remains unknown. Sequencing was performed on glioma tissue, nonneoplastic brain tissue, or PBMCs (not recorded which). The TCR was taken from a human donor with low-grade glioma or glioblastoma, undergoing nonglioma brain surgery, or in good health (not recorded which).

Here the CDR3 DNA reads TGCGCCAGCAGCGCCGGGGACGCCCGGAACACTGAAGCTTTCTTT. Residues: CASSAGDARNTEAFF. The V call is TRBV5-1, the J call TRBJ1-1; weak D call: TRBD1 (5 bases). This CDR3 contains 15 residues. Trimming shortened V by 4 bases and J by 1 base, and 14 bases separated the two germline ends. Germline V CDR1 and CDR2: SGHRS, YFSETQ.